This note documents a single T cell receptor (beta chain) sequence. This specimen comes from a study of technical replicates of blood from a few donors. The repertoire was sequenced with immunoSEQ multiplex PCR; TCRdb's copy has only in-frame clones and lacks some. Among fewer than 90,000 clones listed, about 89% were seen once. The junction had 11 bases not matched to a gene; V was cut back by 1 base and J by 8 bases. CDR3 length equals 16 residues. Germline V gene lookup returns CDR1 SGDLS and CDR2 YYNGEE. Sequenced material: T cells isolated from PBMCs. The rearrangement links TRBV9 to TRBJ2-1, with 8 bases that match TRBD2. The TCR sequence derives from a human donor in good health. The CDR3 is CASSVTPAGVWDEQFF. DNA for the CDR3: TGTGCCAGCAGCGTAACTCCAGCGGGAGTATGGGATGAGCAGTTCTTC.